Presented here are 4 T cell receptor beta chains from one specimen sequenced in a study of shared clonotypes between healthy human individuals. Using immunoSEQ multiplex PCR, the repertoire was profiled, and TCRdb retains in-frame clones only, with some absent. The table records roughly 2.2 million clones, 85% to 95% of them present only once. The sequenced material came from naive CD4+ T cells from PBMCs. Indicated subset: CD45RA+ positively selected. The source is a man between 18 and 29 years old in good health. Some clones in this sample may be carry-over from other donors' samples.

This clone has a handful of counts. This chain links TRBV30 with TRBJ1-2; no definite D call. The germline V gene has CDR1 GTSNPN and CDR2 SVGIG (reference sequence). The length of the CDR3 is 13 residues. Trimming left V 1 base short and J 7 bases short, with 13 bases between. In DNA, the CDR3 is TGTGCCTGGAGTGCTGGTGGAGGAGGTGGCTACACCTTC. It translates to CAWSAGGGGGYTF.

The chain links TRBV18 to TRBJ1-1; tentatively, D is TRBD1 (5 bases). V lost 0 bases, J lost 1 base, and 9 bases lay in between. The CDR3 is 15 residues long. In germline, CDR1 is KGHSH, CDR2 LQKENI. This CDR3 reads CASSPPMTANTEAFF. The CDR3 nucleotides are TGTGCCAGCTCACCACCCATGACAGCGAACACTGAAGCTTTCTTT.

The chain combines TRBV7-2 with TRBJ1-1; D possibly corresponds to TRBD1 (6 bases). The CDR3 consists of 16 residues. Per germline, CDR1 SGHTA and CDR2 FQGNSA. Trimming left V 2 bases short and J 2 bases short, with 15 bases between. CDR3 sequence (DNA): TGTGCCAGCAGCTTAACCCGGACAGCCTATAACACTGAAGCTTTCTTT. Residues: CASSLTRTAYNTEAFF.

V usage is TRBV5-1 and J usage is TRBJ2-1; TRBD2 might be the D (6 bases). V lost 0 bases, J lost 7 bases, and 20 bases lay in between. Per germline, CDR1 SGHRS and CDR2 YFSETQ. The CDR3 totals 17 residues. CDR3 in amino acids: CASSLAPSVREWNEQFF. For the CDR3, the DNA is TGCGCCAGCAGCTTGGCCCCTTCGGTACGGGAGTGGAATGAGCAGTTCTTC.